The 6 T cell receptor beta chains listed next were all sequenced from one sample in a study of T cell responses to AZD1222 COVID-19 vaccine. Profiled with immunoSEQ multiplex PCR; TCRdb holds only in-frame clones, not every one. The sample includes roughly 100,000 clones, 90% seen only once; the top ten take around 5%. The sequencing used peripheral blood, collected on day 0 of AZD1222 vaccination. These receptors originate from an adult in good health.

This chain connects TRBV3-1 (or the pseudogene TRBV3-2) to TRBJ2-1; TRBD2 aligns across 13 bases. Unmatched junction bases numbered 10, after V lost 4 bases and J lost 10 bases. The CDR3 runs 16 residues. CDR1 is LGHDT, CDR2 YNNKEL, per germline (reference sequence). The CDR3: CASSPWTSGSLKEQFF. For the CDR3, the DNA is TGTGCCAGCAGCCCCTGGACTAGCGGGAGCCTTAAAGAGCAGTTCTTC.

In regard to this clone: Other DNA sequences in the same sample also yield this CDR3. This chain joins TRBV28 and TRBJ1-1, with a tentative D call TRBD1 (6 bases). The germline gives CDR1 MDHEN, CDR2 SYDVKM. V lost 6 bases to trimming and J lost 0 bases, with 14 bases between them. The CDR3 is made up of 15 amino acids. Written as DNA, the CDR3 is TGTGCCAGCAGCCCCGGGGGGGGCATGAACACTGAAGCTTTCTTT. This translates into CASSPGGGMNTEAFF.

The CDR3 is CASSQTSLKDEQYF. The CDR3, as DNA: TGTGCCAGCAGCCAGACTAGTTTGAAAGACGAGCAGTACTTC. The V and J genes are TRBV3-1 (or the pseudogene TRBV3-2) and TRBJ2-7; perhaps TRBD2 as D (6 bases). Germline V gives CDR1 LGHDT, CDR2 YNNKEL (reference sequence). V shed 3 bases and J shed 5 bases, with 14 bases lying between them. The CDR3 is made up of 14 amino acids.

The chain combines TRBV6-5 with TRBJ1-2; no firm D call. V was clipped by 0 bases and J by 4 bases, with 6 bases between them. The CDR3 length is 13 residues. Germline CDR1 is MNHEY and CDR2 is SVGAGI. The CDR3 nucleotides read TGTGCCAGCAGTTACTCATTAGTCTATGGCTACACCTTC. Translated: CASSYSLVYGYTF.

CDR3 protein: CASKFPEATNEKLFF. CDR3 nucleotide sequence: TGCGCCAGCAAGTTTCCAGAGGCTACTAATGAAAAACTGTTTTTT. This chain uses TRBV5-1 with TRBJ1-4; no definite D call. V dropped 6 bases and J dropped 2 bases, with 14 bases sitting between them. Per germline, CDR1 SGHRS and CDR2 YFSETQ. CDR3 length equals 15 residues. The full variable domain, completed using reference TRBV5-1 and TRBJ1-4, is KAGVTQTPRYLIKTRGQQVTLSCSPISGHRSVSWYQQTPGQGLQFLFEYFSETQRNKGNFPGRFSGRQFSNSRSEMNVSTLELGDSALYLCASKFPEATNEKLFFGSGTQLSVL.

The chain combines TRBV15 with TRBJ1-1; 12 positions agree with TRBD1. This CDR3 contains 17 residues. J gave up 5 bases and V 0 bases, and 7 bases lay outside the gene matches. CDR1 and CDR2 from the germline V gene are LNHNV and YYDKDF (reference sequence). CDR3 in amino acids: CATSREGTGGRRTEAFF. The CDR3 nucleotides are TGTGCCACCAGCAGAGAGGGGACAGGGGGCAGAAGAACTGAAGCTTTCTTT.